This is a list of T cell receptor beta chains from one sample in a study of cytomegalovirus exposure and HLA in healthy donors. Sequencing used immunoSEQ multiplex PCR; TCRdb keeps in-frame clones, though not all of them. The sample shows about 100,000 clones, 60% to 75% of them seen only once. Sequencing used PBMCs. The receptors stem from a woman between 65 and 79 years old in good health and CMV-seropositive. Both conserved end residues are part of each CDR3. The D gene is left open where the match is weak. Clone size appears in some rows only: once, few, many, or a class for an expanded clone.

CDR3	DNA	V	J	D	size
CASSSAPGGGGTEAFF	TGTGCCAGCAGTTCTGCCCCCGGGGGTGGAGGCACTGAAGCTTTCTTT	TRBV28	TRBJ1-1	-	-
CASSETRKGTGFPVGELFF	TGTGCCAGCAGCGAGACCCGGAAAGGGACAGGGTTTCCTGTCGGGGAGCTGTTTTTT	TRBV12-1	TRBJ2-2	-	-
CASSYLSTDTQYF	TGTGCCAGCAGTTACCTTAGCACAGATACGCAGTATTTT	TRBV6-5	TRBJ2-3	-	once
CASSLKAGGSNEQFF	TGTGCCAGCTCCCTAAAAGCGGGGGGTAGTAATGAGCAGTTCTTC	TRBV18	TRBJ2-1	TRBD2	-
CASSSSGQGYDEQFF	TGTGCCAGCAGTTCCTCAGGACAGGGATACGATGAGCAGTTCTTC	TRBV28	TRBJ2-1	TRBD1	-
CASSRVGSQADTQYF	TGTGCCAGCAGCCGCGTCGGGTCACAGGCAGATACGCAGTATTTT	TRBV6-1	TRBJ2-3	-	-
CASSEAGGQETQYF	TGTGCCAGCAGTGAAGCCGGGGGGCAAGAGACCCAGTACTTC	TRBV2	TRBJ2-5	TRBD2	-
CAWTSGSSYNEQFF	TGTGCCTGGACAAGCGGGAGCTCCTACAATGAGCAGTTCTTC	TRBV30	TRBJ2-1	TRBD2	-
CASSQEPGKNQPQHF	TGTGCCAGCAGCCAAGAGCCCGGGAAGAATCAGCCCCAGCATTTT	TRBV4-2	TRBJ1-5	-	-
CASSLWGGAPETQYF	TGTGCCAGCAGCTTATGGGGGGGGGCTCCAGAGACCCAGTACTTC	TRBV7-2	TRBJ2-5	-	few
CASSLSTGVNYGYTF	TGTGCCAGCAGCTTAAGCACAGGGGTGAACTATGGCTACACCTTC	TRBV11-2	TRBJ1-2	TRBD1	-
CASRPSGQSGELFF	TGTGCCAGCAGACCTTCAGGACAATCCGGGGAGCTGTTTTTT	TRBV6-5	TRBJ2-2	-	-
CASSLHPTGTNYGYTF	TGTGCCAGCAGCTTACATCCCACAGGGACTAACTATGGCTACACCTTC	TRBV7-2	TRBJ1-2	-	-
CASSQDGGANLNSPLHF	TGCGCCAGCAGCCAAGATGGGGGGGCCAACCTTAATTCACCCCTCCACTTT	TRBV4-3	TRBJ1-6	-	-
CASASGSNEQFF	TGCGCCAGCGCTAGCGGGAGCAATGAGCAGTTCTTC	TRBV10-2	TRBJ2-1	TRBD2	-
CASGLLRLAGDTQYF	TGTGCTAGTGGTTTGCTTCGACTAGCGGGTGATACGCAGTATTTT	TRBV12-5	TRBJ2-3	TRBD2	-
CASSSLRDRNTEAFF	TGTGCCAGCAGCTCCCTCCGGGACAGGAACACTGAAGCTTTCTTT	TRBV7-9	TRBJ1-1	TRBD1	-
CASSLSSLTGAFKQYF	TGTGCCAGCAGCTTATCTTCTTTGACGGGAGCCTTCAAGCAGTACTTC	TRBV7-8	TRBJ2-7	-	-
CASSEQQGSGNTIYF	TGTGCCAGCAGTGAACAACAGGGCTCCGGAAACACCATATATTTT	TRBV6-1	TRBJ1-3	-	once
CASSEEGGTVSPLHF	TGTGCCAGCAGTGAAGAGGGGGGGACCGTTTCACCCCTCCACTTT	TRBV2	TRBJ1-6	-	-
CASSHAGENSPLHF	TGTGCCAGCAGCCACGCAGGGGAAAATTCACCCCTCCACTTT	TRBV4-2	TRBJ1-6	-	-
CASSIPTGSSANTEAFF	TGTGCCAGTAGTATACCGACAGGTTCGTCGGCGAACACTGAAGCTTTCTTT	TRBV19	TRBJ1-1	-	-
CASSEGFTTEAFF	TGTGCCAGCAGTGAAGGGTTTACTACTGAAGCTTTCTTT	TRBV2	TRBJ1-1	-	-
CASSIDGTPKETQYF	TGTGCCAGTAGTATAGATGGGACACCTAAAGAGACCCAGTACTTC	TRBV19	TRBJ2-5	-	-
CASSPRDIDSYEQYF	TGTGCCAGCAGCCCCCGGGACATCGACTCCTACGAGCAGTACTTC	TRBV7-6	TRBJ2-7	-	-
CASSFVGLGELFF	TGTGCCAGCAGTTTTGTGGGACTAGGGGAGCTGTTTTTT	TRBV27	TRBJ2-2	TRBD2	-
CASTQVAANYGYTF	TGCGCCAGCACCCAGGTGGCAGCTAACTATGGCTACACCTTC	TRBV10-2	TRBJ1-2	-	-
CASSLAVTGNTEAFF	TGTGCCAGCAGTTTAGCCGTTACAGGAAACACTGAAGCTTTCTTT	TRBV28	TRBJ1-1	-	-
CASSSWTGAQETQYF	TGTGCCAGCAGCTCCTGGACAGGGGCCCAAGAGACCCAGTACTTC	TRBV7-2	TRBJ2-5	TRBD1	-
CASIRAGGGGNEQFF	TGCGCCAGCATCAGGGCGGGGGGGGGAGGCAATGAGCAGTTCTTC	TRBV10-2	TRBJ2-1	TRBD2	-
CASSFRLESPLHF	TGTGCCAGCAGCTTCCGATTGGAGTCACCCCTCCACTTT	TRBV11-1	TRBJ1-6	-	-
CAISESVRGSEGYTF	TGTGCCATCAGTGAGAGCGTCAGGGGGTCGGAAGGCTACACCTTC	TRBV10-3	TRBJ1-2	TRBD1	-
CASDATGRYIETQYF	TGTGCCAGCGACGCGACAGGGCGGTATATAGAGACCCAGTACTTC	TRBV6-5	TRBJ2-5	TRBD1	-
CASRRQGGGYEQYF	TGTGCCAGCAGGCGACAGGGTGGAGGATACGAGCAGTACTTC	TRBV2	TRBJ2-7	TRBD1	-
CASSPRAGHEQYF	TGTGCCAGCAGTCCCAGAGCGGGCCACGAGCAGTACTTC	TRBV6-5	TRBJ2-7	-	-
CSVETVGGNYGYTF	TGCAGCGTCGAGACAGTCGGGGGAAACTATGGCTACACCTTC	TRBV29-1	TRBJ1-2	-	once
CASSLGSGADLGKPQHF	TGTGCCAGCAGCTTAGGCTCAGGGGCCGACCTCGGGAAGCCCCAGCATTTT	TRBV7-2	TRBJ1-5	-	-
CASSETRDKYEQYF	TGCGCCAGCAGTGAGACCCGGGACAAATACGAGCAGTACTTC	TRBV10-2	TRBJ2-7	-	once